Below are 24 T cell receptor beta chains sequenced from a single sample in a study of blood T cell repertoires in COVID-19. Using immunoSEQ multiplex PCR, the repertoire was profiled, and TCRdb retains in-frame clones only, with some absent. Among 250,000 or so clones listed, approximately 82% were seen once. The sequenced sample was peripheral blood. These receptors originate from a woman between 18 and 29 years old with acute or convalescent COVID-19.

V is TRBV27 and J is TRBJ1-3, with 10 positions matching TRBD1. This CDR3 is 17 amino acids long. Germline V gene lookup returns CDR1 MNHEY and CDR2 SMNVEV (reference sequence). With 5 bases clipped from V and 2 bases from J, the junction kept 9 bases outside the gene matches. CDR3 nucleotides: TGTGCCAGCAGTGAGGACAGGGGGGATCGAGCTGGAAACACCATATATTTT. This sequence encodes CASSEDRGDRAGNTIYF.

The V and J genes are TRBV2 and TRBJ2-7, with D possibly matching TRBD1 (6 bases). V lost 6 bases, J lost 4 bases, and 10 bases lay in between. Germline CDR1 SNHLY, CDR2 FYNNEI. This CDR3 is 12 amino acids long. The CDR3 loop reads CASRQGTYEQYF. The CDR3 DNA reads as TGTGCCAGCAGACAGGGTACTTACGAGCAGTACTTC.

V is TRBV6-6 and J is TRBJ2-1; 13 nucleotides match TRBD2. With V trimmed by 5 bases and J by 0 bases, 10 bases remained unmatched. The CDR3 is 19 residues long. Looked up from germline, CDR1 is MNHNY and CDR2 is SVGAGI (reference sequence). The CDR3 region has the DNA TGTGCCAGCAGTCAGTGGGGACTAGCGGGGACGAGCTCCTACAATGAGCAGTTCTTC. Its translation: CASSQWGLAGTSSYNEQFF.

The CDR3 DNA is TGTGCCACCCGAGCGGACCCAATCTCCTACAATGAGCAGTTCTTC. Translation: CATRADPISYNEQFF. This chain uses TRBV19 with TRBJ2-1; possibly TRBD2 for D (5 bases). This CDR3 has 15 amino acids. V was shortened by 10 bases and J by 0 bases, with 16 bases between the two germline ends. Germline V lookup: CDR1 LNHDA, CDR2 SQIVND (reference sequence). The full variable domain, with the rest looked up from reference TRBV19 and TRBJ2-1, is DGGITQSPKYLFRKEGQNVTLSCEQNLNHDAMYWYRQDPGQGLRLIYYSQIVNDFQKGDIAEGYSVSREKKESFPLTVTSAQKNPTAFYLCATRADPISYNEQFFGPGTRLTVL.

This chain joins TRBV27 and TRBJ1-4; unclear D gene. Germline V lookup: CDR1 MNHEY, CDR2 SMNVEV (reference sequence). Trimming removed 0 bases at V and 8 bases at J, with 10 bases between. CDR3 length: 14 residues. CDR3 in amino acids: CASSLSRVSEKLFF. The CDR3 DNA is TGTGCCAGCAGTTTATCGCGGGTATCAGAAAAACTGTTTTTT.

This rearrangement joins TRBV28 to TRBJ1-5; D is perhaps TRBD1 (6 bases). The CDR3 is 16 residues long. Per germline, CDR1 MDHEN and CDR2 SYDVKM. Deletions cut 8 bases from V and 3 bases from J, with 20 bases between. CDR3 bases: TGTGCCAGCCCTCCCAGGCAGGGGATAATCAATCAGCCCCAGCATTTT. Translation gives CASPPRQGIINQPQHF.

The chain couples TRBV15 to TRBJ2-1; 8 bases are a match to TRBD2. Germline V lookup: CDR1 LNHNV, CDR2 YYDKDF (reference sequence). The CDR3 totals 15 residues. J was trimmed by 10 bases and V by 2 bases; bases with no gene match: 10. The CDR3 region has the DNA TGTGCCACCAGCAGAAAGACTAGCGTCGTTGGGGAGCAGTTCTTC. Translating it yields CATSRKTSVVGEQFF.

The rearrangement links TRBV14 to TRBJ1-2; the match to TRBD1 covers 7 bases. The CDR3 loop spans 16 amino acids. With V trimmed by 1 base and J by 2 bases, 7 bases remained unmatched. CDR1 is SGHDN, CDR2 FVKESK, per germline. The CDR3 region is CASSQAGTEGNYGYTF. CDR3 DNA: TGTGCCAGCAGCCAAGCGGGGACAGAGGGCAACTATGGCTACACCTTC.

The chain joins TRBV5-4 to TRBJ2-1; TRBD2 matches at 13 bases. CDR3 length: 14 amino acids. Germline V gives CDR1 SGHNT, CDR2 YYREEE (reference sequence). Trimming at V came to 4 bases and at J to 10 bases, leaving 5 bases not matched to a gene. CDR3 sequence (DNA): TGTGCCAGCAGCACTAGCGGGAGGGGCCACGAGCAGTTCTTC. Translating it yields CASSTSGRGHEQFF.

CDR3 in amino acids: CASSPPSGQTGANVLTF. The CDR3 coding sequence is TGTGCCAGCAGCCCGCCGTCTGGACAGACAGGGGCCAACGTCCTGACTTTC. This chain joins TRBV11-2 and TRBJ2-6; D possibly corresponds to TRBD1 (6 bases). The germline V gene has CDR1 SGHAT and CDR2 FQNNGV. CDR3 length equals 17 residues. Trimming took 5 bases from V and 4 from J, leaving 18 bases between them.

The chain links TRBV3-1 (or the pseudogene TRBV3-2) to TRBJ1-4; no clear D. With 4 bases removed from V and 1 base from J, the gap between germline ends came to 10 bases. CDR1 and CDR2 from the germline V gene are LGHDT and YNNKEL (reference sequence). The CDR3 has 15 amino acids. The CDR3: CASSRGWGTNEKLFF. CDR3 sequence (DNA): TGTGCCAGCAGCCGAGGGTGGGGAACTAATGAAAAACTGTTTTTT.

The chain carries TRBV9 and TRBJ2-3, with TRBD2 matching 7 bases. V shed 0 bases and J 0 bases; nucleotides not matched to a gene: 7. The CDR3 totals 17 residues. Germline assignment: CDR1 SGDLS and CDR2 YYNGEE. The CDR3 protein is CASSVELTSDSTDTQYF. The CDR3, as DNA: TGTGCCAGCAGCGTAGAACTAACTAGCGATAGCACAGATACGCAGTATTTT.

The V and J genes are TRBV7-8 and TRBJ1-1, with a tentative D call TRBD1 (6 bases). Looked up from germline, CDR1 is SGHVS and CDR2 is FQNEAQ. With 4 bases removed from V and 4 bases from J, the gap between germline ends came to 13 bases. The CDR3 is 14 residues long. CDR3: CASSSNIGGTEAFF. In nucleotides, the CDR3 is TGTGCCAGCAGCTCCAATATAGGGGGCACTGAAGCTTTCTTT.

Worth noting for this clone: Other nucleotide sequences in the sample specify the same CDR3. The chain combines TRBV9 with TRBJ2-1, with TRBD2 identical over 8 bases. CDR1 is SGDLS and CDR2 is YYNGEE in the germline V gene. The CDR3 has 15 amino acids. V lost 0 bases to trimming and J lost 3 bases; unmatched junction nucleotides: 2. The CDR3 here is CASSVDLAGYNEQFF. The CDR3 DNA reads TGTGCCAGCAGCGTAGATCTAGCGGGCTACAATGAGCAGTTCTTC.

The genes are TRBV7-2 and TRBJ2-7; tentative D call: TRBD1 (5 bases). CDR3 length equals 14 residues. CDR1 and CDR2 (germline): SGHTA, FQGNSA. Between the trimmed V and J ends, which lost 6 bases and 5 bases, there was a span of 17 bases. CDR3 in amino acids: CASRQDSDHDEQYF. CDR3 coding DNA: TGTGCCAGCAGACAAGACAGCGACCATGACGAGCAGTACTTC.

The J gene is TRBJ2-1, the V gene TRBV27; TRBD2 matches 7 bases. This CDR3 region has 18 residues. The V and J ends lost 4 bases and 9 bases, in that order; junction bases with no gene match: 21. CDR1 and CDR2 from the germline V gene are MNHEY and SMNVEV (reference sequence). Here the CDR3 DNA reads TGTGCCAGCAGTTCGAGACAACAGACTAGCAGTTTTTCGGTTGAGCAGTTCTTC. This sequence encodes CASSSRQQTSSFSVEQFF.

This chain uses TRBV19 with TRBJ2-7; 11 nucleotides agree with TRBD1. Trimming cost V 2 bases and J 2 bases; bases outside gene matches: 5. This CDR3 comprises 16 residues. In germline, CDR1 is LNHDA, CDR2 SQIVND (reference sequence). CDR3 loop: CASSILGQGVPYEQYF. CDR3 nucleotides: TGTGCCAGTAGTATACTGGGACAGGGGGTCCCCTACGAGCAGTACTTC. Together with reference TRBV19 and TRBJ2-7, the CDR3 gives the full variable domain: DGGITQSPKYLFRKEGQNVTLSCEQNLNHDAMYWYRQDPGQGLRLIYYSQIVNDFQKGDIAEGYSVSREKKESFPLTVTSAQKNPTAFYLCASSILGQGVPYEQYFGPGTRLTVT.

This chain links TRBV9 with TRBJ2-7; D not resolved. With 1 base removed from V and 0 bases from J, the gap between germline ends came to 11 bases. There are 15 residues in the CDR3. CDR1 is SGDLS and CDR2 is YYNGEE in the germline V gene. CDR3 region: CASSVSWLYSYEQYF. DNA of the CDR3: TGTGCCAGCAGCGTAAGCTGGTTATACTCCTACGAGCAGTACTTC.

The table lists this clone with a count of one. The rearrangement links TRBV15 to TRBJ2-7, with 10 bases that match TRBD2. The junction had 4 bases not matched to a gene; V was cut back by 1 base and J by 4 bases. There are 15 residues in the CDR3. CDR1 is LNHNV and CDR2 is YYDKDF in the germline V gene (reference sequence). CDR3 nucleotide sequence: TGTGCCACCAGCAGAGGGCTAGCGGGAGATTACGAGCAGTACTTC. Amino acid sequence: CATSRGLAGDYEQYF.

The gene calls are TRBV5-5 and TRBJ1-2; 10 nucleotides align to TRBD1. CDR3 length equals 18 residues. V lost 1 base and J lost 4; bases outside the gene matches: 13. Per the germline V gene, CDR1 is SGHKS and CDR2 is YYEKEE (reference sequence). In DNA form, the CDR3 reads TGTGCCAGCAGCTTGTCCCGACGGGACAGGGGACCCGGCTATGGCTACACCTTC. Translating gives CASSLSRRDRGPGYGYTF.

The CDR3 loop reads CASSSPATSKRDTQYF. CDR3 in DNA: TGTGCCAGCAGTTCACCGGCGACCTCCAAGAGGGATACGCAGTATTTT. The V and J genes are TRBV6-2 or TRBV6-3 and TRBJ2-3; D remains ambiguous. Deletions cut 4 bases from V and 6 bases from J, with 20 bases between. This CDR3 is 16 amino acids long. The germline V gene has CDR1 MNHEY and CDR2 SVGEGT.

This chain joins TRBV11-2 and TRBJ2-5; 8 positions agree with TRBD2. This CDR3 has 16 amino acids. Germline lookup yields CDR1 SGHAT and CDR2 FQNNGV. V gave up 1 base and J gave up 5 bases; unmatched junction bases: 9. The CDR3 sequence is CASSLGGTSGPETQYF. The CDR3 bases are TGTGCCAGCAGCTTAGGGGGAACTAGCGGTCCGGAGACCCAGTACTTC.

This clone was detected only once. The rearrangement links TRBV9 to TRBJ2-1; 8 nucleotides match TRBD2. V trimming: 3 bases; J trimming: 0 bases; junction bases outside the gene matches: 5. The CDR3 is 16 amino acids. Germline V CDR1 and CDR2: SGDLS, YYNGEE. For the CDR3, the DNA is TGTGCCAGCAGCGGGAATAGCGGGGCCTCCTACAATGAGCAGTTCTTC. This gives the protein CASSGNSGASYNEQFF. Combining the CDR3 with reference TRBV9 and TRBJ2-1 gives the whole variable domain DSGVTQTPKHLITATGQRVTLRCSPRSGDLSVYWYQQSLDQGLQFLIQYYNGEERAKGNILERFSAQQFPDLHSELNLSSLELGDSALYFCASSGNSGASYNEQFFGPGTRLTVL.

The genes are TRBV28 and TRBJ1-2; TRBD1 matches 7 bases. The V segment lost 6 bases and the J segment 5 bases; nucleotides outside the gene matches: 12. The CDR3 loop spans 15 amino acids. Germline CDR1 is MDHEN and CDR2 is SYDVKM. The CDR3 nucleotides are TGTGCCAGCAGGCGACAGGGAATTCGGGCATATGGCTACACCTTC. It yields the protein CASRRQGIRAYGYTF.